The entry that follows covers one TCR beta chain sequence. The sample comes from a study of blood T cell repertoires in COVID-19. The wider study: Nucleic acid was either cDNA or gDNA, and it came from T cells, B-cell-depleted T cells, or PBMCs.

TCRdb's table, derived via immunoSEQ multiplex PCR, lists solely in-frame clones and lacks some. The sample holds around 700,000 clones, about 87% seen once. Trimming took off 3 bases at V and 4 bases at J, with 9 bases between the two ends. This CDR3 has 13 amino acids. The specimen was peripheral blood. The TCR sequence derives from a woman younger than 30 with acute or convalescent COVID-19. The rearrangement links TRBV12-3 or TRBV12-4 to TRBJ1-2, with D unresolved. Here the CDR3 DNA reads TGTGCCAGCAGTTTGCAGCAGGTCTATGGCTACACCTTC. Its protein product is CASSLQQVYGYTF.